This T cell receptor beta chain was observed in a study of human T cells and chemical hapten exposure. Study summary: Women made up most patients, who had alopecia areata, totalis or universalis. Findings and caveats of the study: TCRs exceeding 1 in 1000 frequency stayed unchanged with DPC sensitization. Expanded TCRs made up significantly more big CDR3 similarity clusters than controls did.

TCRdb re-derived calls from the RACE reads in MiXCR, one entry per CDR3 protein. The table records a few hundred thousand distinct CDR3 sequences, over 7.5% of them present only once. This clonotype was seen a few times. Its specificity is not known. The CDR3 length is 14 residues. Trimming took 7 bases from V and 1 from J, leaving 13 bases between them. From germline, CDR1 is SGHVS and CDR2 FNYEAQ. Described time point: pre-sensitization, week 0. Treatment here: therapeutic diphenylcyclopropenone sensitization with weekly scalp DPC. The V call is TRBV7-6, the J call TRBJ1-1; maybe TRBD1 (5 bases). Sequences were derived from whole blood, sampled in connection with sensitization to the hapten diphenylcyclopropenone (DPC). The sequence was collected from a man aged 18 to 30 with alopecia areata. Some clones in this sample may be carry-over from other donors' samples. For the CDR3, the DNA is TGTGCCAGCACCCTGGGGGTGGGGAACACTGAAGCTTTCTTT. Translation: CASTLGVGNTEAFF.